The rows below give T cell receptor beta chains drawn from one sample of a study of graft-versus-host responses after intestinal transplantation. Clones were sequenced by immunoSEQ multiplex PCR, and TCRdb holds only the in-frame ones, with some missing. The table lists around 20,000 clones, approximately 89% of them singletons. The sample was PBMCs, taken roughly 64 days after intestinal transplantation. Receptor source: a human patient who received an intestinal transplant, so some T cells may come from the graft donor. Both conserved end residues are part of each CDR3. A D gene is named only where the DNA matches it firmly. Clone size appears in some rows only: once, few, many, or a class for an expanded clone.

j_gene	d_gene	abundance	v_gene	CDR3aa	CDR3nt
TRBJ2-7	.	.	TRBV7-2	CASSFGGGNYEQYF	TGTGCCAGCAGCTTTGGAGGGGGCAACTACGAGCAGTACTTC
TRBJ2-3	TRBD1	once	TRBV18	CASSPLSTGGSDTQYF	TGTGCCAGCTCACCACTGTCCACAGGGGGATCGGATACGCAGTATTTT
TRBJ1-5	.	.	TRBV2	CASSDRGLKPQHF	TGTGCCAGCAGTGACCGGGGTTTGAAGCCCCAGCATTTT
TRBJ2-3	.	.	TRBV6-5	CASSLSGRGDTQYF	TGTGCCAGCAGTTTATCCGGAAGGGGGGATACGCAGTATTTT
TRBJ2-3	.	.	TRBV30	CAWSFGGLTDTQYF	TGTGCCTGGAGTTTTGGGGGTCTCACAGATACGCAGTATTTT
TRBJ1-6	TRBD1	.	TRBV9	CASSESGGDSPLHF	TGTGCCAGCAGCGAATCAGGGGGAGATTCACCCCTCCACTTT
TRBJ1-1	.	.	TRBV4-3	CASSPTGGWTEAFF	TGCGCCAGCAGCCCCACGGGGGGCTGGACTGAAGCTTTCTTT
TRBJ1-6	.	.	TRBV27	CASSLFGTIANSPLHF	TGTGCCAGCAGTTTGTTTGGGACGATCGCGAATTCACCCCTCCACTTT
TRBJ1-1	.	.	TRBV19	CASSDEGRRGPNTEAFF	TGTGCCAGTAGTGACGAAGGTCGGCGCGGACCGAACACTGAAGCTTTCTTT
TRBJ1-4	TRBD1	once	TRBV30	CACPAQTGMGKLFF	TGTGCCTGCCCGGCTCAGACAGGGATGGGAAAACTGTTTTTT
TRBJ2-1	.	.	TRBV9	CASAGHAYNEQFF	TGTGCCAGCGCCGGACACGCCTACAATGAGCAGTTCTTC
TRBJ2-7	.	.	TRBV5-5	CASSLVPGVTYEQYF	TGTGCCAGCAGCTTGGTCCCGGGGGTTACCTACGAGCAGTACTTC
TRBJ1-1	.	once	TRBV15	CATSRDRAGPEAFF	TGTGCCACCAGCAGAGATAGGGCAGGACCTGAAGCTTTCTTT
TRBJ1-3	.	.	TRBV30	CAWSRWRPSSGNTIYF	TGTGCCTGGAGTCGCTGGAGGCCATCATCTGGAAACACCATATATTTT
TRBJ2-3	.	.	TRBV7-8	CASSTNPTDTQYF	TGTGCCAGCAGCACGAACCCCACAGATACGCAGTATTTT
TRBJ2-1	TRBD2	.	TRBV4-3	CASSSTSGSYNEQFF	TGCGCCAGCAGCTCGACTAGCGGGTCCTACAATGAGCAGTTCTTC
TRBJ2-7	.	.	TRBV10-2	CASANYEQYF	TGCGCCAGCGCAAACTACGAGCAGTACTTC
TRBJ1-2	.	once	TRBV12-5	CASGLLLGGEYIYGYTF	TGTGCTAGTGGTTTGTTGTTGGGTGGCGAGTACATCTATGGCTACACCTTC
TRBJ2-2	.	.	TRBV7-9	CASSLGTGRAGQGGELFF	TGTGCCAGCAGCTTAGGAACCGGGCGCGCGGGGCAGGGCGGGGAGCTGTTTTTT
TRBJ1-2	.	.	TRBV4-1	CASSQVVASGNYGYTF	TGCGCCAGCAGCCAAGTTGTAGCCTCCGGAAACTATGGCTACACCTTC
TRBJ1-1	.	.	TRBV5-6	CASSPRYGRGDTEAFF	TGTGCCAGCAGCCCCCGCTACGGCAGGGGAGACACTGAAGCTTTCTTT
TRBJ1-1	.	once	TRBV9	CASSVAGESTEAFF	TGTGCCAGCAGCGTAGCAGGGGAGAGCACTGAAGCTTTCTTT
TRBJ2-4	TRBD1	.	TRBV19	CASSRPAGQGKNIQYF	TGTGCCAGTAGTAGGCCCGCGGGACAGGGCAAAAACATTCAGTACTTC
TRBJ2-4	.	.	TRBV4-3	CASSQGQLPKNIQYF	TGCGCCAGCAGCCAAGGGCAGTTACCCAAAAACATTCAGTACTTC
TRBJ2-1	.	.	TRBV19	CASSAPWVESNEQFF	TGTGCCAGTAGTGCCCCCTGGGTCGAGAGCAATGAGCAGTTCTTC
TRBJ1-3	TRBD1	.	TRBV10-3	CAISEMGARQGRIEISGNTIYF	TGTGCCATCAGTGAGATGGGTGCAAGACAGGGGCGGATTGAAATCTCTGGAAACACCATATATTTT
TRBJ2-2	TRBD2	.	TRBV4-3	CASSQELAGEAGELFF	TGCGCCAGCAGCCAAGAACTAGCGGGGGAAGCCGGGGAGCTGTTTTTT
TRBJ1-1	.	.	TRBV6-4	CASQTPRITEAFF	TGTGCCAGTCAGACGCCGCGAATCACTGAAGCTTTCTTT
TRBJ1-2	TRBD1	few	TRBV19	CASSIMSTGVYGYTF	TGTGCCAGTAGTATAATGAGTACAGGGGTGTATGGCTACACCTTC
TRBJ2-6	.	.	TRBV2	CASSEMGAGANVLTF	TGTGCCAGCAGTGAAATGGGGGCCGGGGCCAACGTCCTGACTTTC
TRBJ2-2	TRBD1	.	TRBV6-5	CASRTRTGSAGELFF	TGTGCCAGCAGAACAAGGACAGGTTCGGCCGGGGAGCTGTTTTTT
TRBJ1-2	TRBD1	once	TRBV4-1	CASSRTGAVSYGYTF	TGCGCCAGCAGCCGCACAGGGGCCGTCAGCTATGGCTACACCTTC
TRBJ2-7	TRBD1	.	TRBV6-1	CASWTGVIYEQYF	TGTGCCAGCTGGACAGGGGTGATCTACGAGCAGTACTTC
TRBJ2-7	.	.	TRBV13	CASSDNTYEQYF	TGTGCCAGCAGTGATAACACCTACGAGCAGTACTTC
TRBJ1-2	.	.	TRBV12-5	CASGWGKGSHGYTF	TGTGCTAGTGGTTGGGGGAAGGGTAGCCATGGCTACACCTTC
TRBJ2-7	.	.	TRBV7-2	CASSLVSSREQYF	TGTGCCAGCAGCTTAGTTTCCAGCCGAGAGCAGTACTTC
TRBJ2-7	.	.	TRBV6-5	CASSYRALHEQYF	TGTGCCAGCAGTTACCGAGCGCTCCACGAGCAGTACTTC
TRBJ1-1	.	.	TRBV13	CASSSGRTNTEAFF	TGTGCCAGCAGCTCGGGACGGACGAACACTGAAGCTTTCTTT
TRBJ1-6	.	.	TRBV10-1	CASSEAGNSPLHF	TGCGCCAGCAGTGAGGCGGGAAATTCACCCCTCCACTTT
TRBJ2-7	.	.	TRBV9	CASSVDDSTYEQYF	TGTGCCAGCAGCGTAGATGACAGTACCTACGAGCAGTACTTC
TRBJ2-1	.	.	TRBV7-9	CASSLVPGYEQFF	TGTGCCAGCAGCTTGGTCCCGGGGTATGAGCAGTTCTTC
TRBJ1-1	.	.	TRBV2	CASSGLPQAFF	TGTGCCAGCAGTGGACTTCCCCAAGCTTTCTTT
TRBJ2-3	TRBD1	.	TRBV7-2	CASREGQGTDTQYF	TGTGCCAGCAGAGAAGGACAGGGCACAGATACGCAGTATTTT
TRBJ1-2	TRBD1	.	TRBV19	CASSNGTGIYGYTF	TGTGCCAGTAGTAATGGGACAGGGATCTATGGCTACACCTTC
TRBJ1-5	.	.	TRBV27	CASRKKGGSNQPQHF	TGTGCCAGCAGGAAGAAGGGGGGTAGCAATCAGCCCCAGCATTTT
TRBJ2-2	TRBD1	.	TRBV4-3	CASSQGGFRDRGSRGELFF	TGCGCCAGCAGCCAAGGAGGTTTCCGGGACAGGGGTTCACGCGGGGAGCTGTTTTTT
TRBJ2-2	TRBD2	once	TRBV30	CAWSWGGGTGELFF	TGTGCCTGGAGTTGGGGCGGGGGCACCGGGGAGCTGTTTTTT
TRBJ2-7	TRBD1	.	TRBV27	CASSLSSGQGYEQYF	TGTGCCAGCAGTTTATCATCCGGACAGGGCTACGAGCAGTACTTC
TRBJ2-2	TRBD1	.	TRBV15	CATSRTGTDTGELFF	TGTGCCACCAGCAGAACCGGGACAGACACCGGGGAGCTGTTTTTT
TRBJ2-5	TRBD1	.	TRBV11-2	CASSLESGGETQYF	TGTGCCAGCAGCTTAGAGTCAGGGGGAGAGACCCAGTACTTC
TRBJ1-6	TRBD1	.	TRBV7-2	CASSLEAGQDELYNSPLHF	TGTGCCAGCAGCTTAGAGGCTGGACAGGACGAGCTTTATAATTCACCCCTCCACTTT
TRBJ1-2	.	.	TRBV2	CASSFRGTGYDGYTF	TGTGCCAGCAGTTTTCGGGGAACAGGGTACGATGGCTACACCTTC
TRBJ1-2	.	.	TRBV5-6	CASSPIDDRYYTF	TGTGCCAGCAGCCCCATCGACGATAGGTACTACACCTTC
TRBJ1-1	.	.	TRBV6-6	CASSYVSQGVSTEAFF	TGTGCCAGCAGTTACGTCAGCCAGGGAGTCAGCACTGAAGCTTTCTTT
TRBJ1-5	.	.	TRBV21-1	CASSKARENQPQHF	TGTGCCAGCAGCAAAGCGCGGGAAAACCAGCCCCAGCATTTT
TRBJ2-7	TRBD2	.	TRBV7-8	CASSLHGGTYEQYF	TGTGCCAGCAGCTTGCACGGGGGGACCTACGAGCAGTACTTC
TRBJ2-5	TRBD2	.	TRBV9	CASSVVTGGETQYF	TGTGCCAGCAGCGTAGTGACGGGGGGGGAGACCCAGTACTTC
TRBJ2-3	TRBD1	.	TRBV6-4	CASSDGQGATDTQYF	TGTGCCAGCAGTGACGGACAGGGGGCCACAGATACGCAGTATTTT